The rows below give T cell receptor beta chains drawn from one sample of a study of cytomegalovirus exposure and HLA in healthy donors. Sequencing was performed with immunoSEQ multiplex PCR; in TCRdb, only in-frame clones are kept and a portion is missing. The sample includes approximately 70,000 clones, roughly 79% of them seen just once. The sequenced sample was PBMCs. The receptors were sampled from a man aged 50 or older in good health and CMV-seronegative. Both conserved end residues are part of each CDR3. A D gene is named only where the DNA matches it firmly. Clone size, where shown, is once, few, many, or a class for clones that have expanded.

TRBV28	once	TRBD1	TRBJ2-1	TGTGCCAGCAGTTTAGCTCCGACAGGGGGGCAGTTCTTC	CASSLAPTGGQFF
TRBV6-5	once	-	TRBJ2-7	TGTGCCAGCAGTTACGTAACGGGGGGCGAGTACGAGCAGTACTTC	CASSYVTGGEYEQYF
TRBV4-2	-	TRBD1	TRBJ1-3	TGTGCCAGCAGCCCGAATGACAGGGGCTCTGGAAACACCATATATTTT	CASSPNDRGSGNTIYF
TRBV18	-	-	TRBJ2-2	TGTGCCAGCTCCTCAAACCGGGGGGACAGGAATCCCGGGGAGCTGTTTTTT	CASSSNRGDRNPGELFF
TRBV19	-	TRBD1	TRBJ1-1	TGTGCCAGTAAGGGAGACAGGGGAAATGAAGCTTTCTTT	CASKGDRGNEAFF
TRBV5-6	-	TRBD1	TRBJ2-7	TGTGCCAGCATCGAACAGGGGACGAGCTCCTACGAGCAGTACTTC	CASIEQGTSSYEQYF
TRBV5-1	once	TRBD1	TRBJ1-2	TGCGCCAGCAGCCTACCTTCGGGGACAGGGAACTATGGCTACACCTTC	CASSLPSGTGNYGYTF
TRBV9	-	TRBD2	TRBJ2-7	TGTGCCAGCAGCGTAGGTGCGGGAGGCCACGAGCAGTACTTC	CASSVGAGGHEQYF
TRBV7-9	-	TRBD2	TRBJ2-7	TGTGCCAGCAGCTTAGTACCAGCGGGAAAGGGCGAGCAGTACTTC	CASSLVPAGKGEQYF
TRBV4-2	-	-	TRBJ1-2	TGTGCCAGCAGCCAAGAGAGAGGGCCTGGCTACACCTTC	CASSQERGPGYTF
TRBV27	-	TRBD1	TRBJ2-3	TGTGCCAGCAGACTTAGACAGGGGCGAACAGATACGCAGTATTTT	CASRLRQGRTDTQYF
TRBV5-6	-	-	TRBJ2-7	TGTGCCAGCACCCTGGAGGGGTACGAGCAGTACTTC	CASTLEGYEQYF
TRBV19	-	TRBD1	TRBJ1-4	TGTGCCAGTAGTAATGGACAGGCGAGAAATGAAAAACTGTTTTTT	CASSNGQARNEKLFF
TRBV5-1	-	-	TRBJ1-6	TGCGCCAGCAGCGGGGTTGGACGGGGAAATTCACCCCTCCACTTT	CASSGVGRGNSPLHF
TRBV30	-	-	TRBJ1-3	TGTGCCCTCTGGGCGGAGGGTGGAAACACCATATATTTT	CALWAEGGNTIYF
TRBV6-1	-	TRBD1	TRBJ1-2	TGTGCCAGCAGTGTGACAGGGCTGGACTATGGCTACACCTTC	CASSVTGLDYGYTF
TRBV30	-	-	TRBJ1-1	TGTGCCTGGAGTGTCTCAGGGGTGGGCACTGAAGCTTTCTTT	CAWSVSGVGTEAFF
TRBV19	few	-	TRBJ2-3	TGTGCCAGTAGTATTACAGGGTTGATAGATACGCAGTATTTT	CASSITGLIDTQYF
TRBV6-6	-	-	TRBJ1-6	TGTGCCAGCACCGCCAAGGAGGGACTGAATTCACCCCTCCACTTT	CASTAKEGLNSPLHF
TRBV29-1	-	TRBD1	TRBJ1-2	TGCAGCGTTGGGCGGACAGGGTGGGTGACGGTCGATGGCTACACCTTC	CSVGRTGWVTVDGYTF
TRBV5-1	-	TRBD2	TRBJ2-3	TGCGCCAGCAGTAGGAGCGGGGGGGCGGCAGATACGCAGTATTTT	CASSRSGGAADTQYF
TRBV7-9	once	TRBD1	TRBJ2-1	TGTGCCAGCAGCGGAGTCCGGGACAGGAACTACAATGAGCAGTTCTTC	CASSGVRDRNYNEQFF
TRBV28	-	TRBD2	TRBJ2-1	TGTGCCAGCACCACCAACCCGGGAGGCAATGAGCAGTTCTTC	CASTTNPGGNEQFF
TRBV6-6	-	-	TRBJ2-6	TGTGCCAGCAGTTTTGCAGGGGGGTCTGGGGCCAACGTCCTGACTTTC	CASSFAGGSGANVLTF
TRBV25-1	-	-	TRBJ1-1	TGTGCCAGCAGTGATTACCTACAGGGAACTGAAGCTTTCTTT	CASSDYLQGTEAFF
TRBV5-8	-	-	TRBJ1-2	TGTGCCAGCAGCTTCGGACTAACCGGCTACACCTTC	CASSFGLTGYTF
TRBV18	-	-	TRBJ1-1	TGTGCCAGCTCCCCGAGGTCTTACACTGAAGCTTTCTTT	CASSPRSYTEAFF
TRBV5-1	-	TRBD1	TRBJ1-1	TGCGCCAGCAGCTTGCGGCGGACGGGACAGGGGGCTCCCTTGACCACTGAAGCTTTCTTT	CASSLRRTGQGAPLTTEAFF
TRBV25-1	-	TRBD1	TRBJ1-3	TGTGCCAGCAGTGATTCAGGGGGCACTGGAAACACCATATATTTT	CASSDSGGTGNTIYF
TRBV11-2	-	-	TRBJ1-4	TGTGCCAGCAGCCCGGCGGGGCAGCCAGCAACTAATGAAAAACTGTTTTTT	CASSPAGQPATNEKLFF
TRBV7-9	few	-	TRBJ2-5	TGTGCCAGCAGCTTCCGCGGAGAGACCCAGTACTTC	CASSFRGETQYF
TRBV9	-	-	TRBJ2-7	TGTGCCAGCAGCGTAGCTACCGGGACTCAGTACGAGCAGTACTTC	CASSVATGTQYEQYF
TRBV5-4	-	TRBD1	TRBJ2-4	TGTGCCAGCAGCTTAAGGACAGGGGAAAACATTCAGTACTTC	CASSLRTGENIQYF
TRBV5-5	once	-	TRBJ2-1	TGTGCCAGCAGCGTTACGTCGACAGGACAGAATGAGCAGTTCTTC	CASSVTSTGQNEQFF
TRBV6-6	-	-	TRBJ1-3	TGTGCCAGCAGTTACTCGCAAGGGGTTGGAAACACCATATATTTT	CASSYSQGVGNTIYF
TRBV2	-	-	TRBJ2-7	TGTGCCAGCAGTGTCGTCGGATTGGCGGGCGAGCAGTACTTC	CASSVVGLAGEQYF
TRBV5-5	-	-	TRBJ1-2	TGTGCCAGCAGCTTGGGCAGAAATTTTAATGGCTACACCTTC	CASSLGRNFNGYTF
TRBV11-2	-	-	TRBJ1-1	TGTGCCAGCAGCTTAGATAGCACGAACATGAACACTGAAGCTTTCTTT	CASSLDSTNMNTEAFF
TRBV9	-	-	TRBJ1-1	TGTGCCAGCAGCGTAGGTGGAGGGCTTATGAACACTGAAGCTTTCTTT	CASSVGGGLMNTEAFF
TRBV6-5	-	-	TRBJ2-5	TGTGCCAGCAGTTATCTTGAGACCCAGTACTTC	CASSYLETQYF
TRBV2	-	-	TRBJ2-3	TGTGCCAGCGCCCGATCTAGCGCCCGCACAGATACGCAGTATTTT	CASARSSARTDTQYF
TRBV11-2	-	-	TRBJ1-2	TGTGCCAGCAGCTTAGTGGGGATGGCAGGGCCCTATGGCTACACCTTC	CASSLVGMAGPYGYTF
TRBV7-2	-	TRBD2	TRBJ2-2	TGTGCCAGCAGCTTGCTGACTAGCGGGAGGGCTGGCGGGGAGCTGTTTTTT	CASSLLTSGRAGGELFF
TRBV18	-	-	TRBJ2-3	TGTGCCAGCTCACCACAGAGACAGGGCACAGATACGCAGTATTTT	CASSPQRQGTDTQYF
TRBV5-6	-	-	TRBJ1-6	TGTGCCAGCAGCAAACGGGGTTCGTCAGAACCCCTCCACTTT	CASSKRGSSEPLHF
TRBV10-2	once	-	TRBJ1-1	TGCGCCAGCAGCCTCTCTAGGATGAACACTGAAGCTTTCTTT	CASSLSRMNTEAFF
TRBV2	-	-	TRBJ1-3	TGTGCCAGCAGTGAGTTTAGGAGCTCTGGAAACACCATATATTTT	CASSEFRSSGNTIYF
TRBV6-4	-	-	TRBJ1-1	TGTGCCAGCAGTGTGAGGTTGAACACTGAAGCTTTCTTT	CASSVRLNTEAFF
TRBV29-1	few	TRBD1	TRBJ2-1	TGCAGCGTTGAAGCCGACAGGGGGAATAGGAATGAGCAGTTCTTC	CSVEADRGNRNEQFF
TRBV10-3	-	-	TRBJ2-5	TGTGCCATCAGTGTCGGACTACAAGAGACCCAGTACTTC	CAISVGLQETQYF
TRBV30	-	-	TRBJ1-1	TGTGCCTGGAGTGTGGAAGGGGGTACTGAAGCTTTCTTT	CAWSVEGGTEAFF
TRBV5-1	-	TRBD1	TRBJ1-2	TGCGCCAGCAGTTGGGACAGCCCCTATGGCTACACCTTC	CASSWDSPYGYTF
TRBV5-4	-	-	TRBJ1-1	TGTGCCAGCAGCTTGAGGGTGGACAGGAACACTGAAGCTTTCTTT	CASSLRVDRNTEAFF
TRBV7-2	-	-	TRBJ1-5	TGTGCCAGCAGCTATGGCAGTAATCAGCCCCAGCATTTT	CASSYGSNQPQHF
TRBV2	-	-	TRBJ1-5	TGTGCCAGCCTTAGACAGTTCAATCAGCCCCAGCATTTT	CASLRQFNQPQHF